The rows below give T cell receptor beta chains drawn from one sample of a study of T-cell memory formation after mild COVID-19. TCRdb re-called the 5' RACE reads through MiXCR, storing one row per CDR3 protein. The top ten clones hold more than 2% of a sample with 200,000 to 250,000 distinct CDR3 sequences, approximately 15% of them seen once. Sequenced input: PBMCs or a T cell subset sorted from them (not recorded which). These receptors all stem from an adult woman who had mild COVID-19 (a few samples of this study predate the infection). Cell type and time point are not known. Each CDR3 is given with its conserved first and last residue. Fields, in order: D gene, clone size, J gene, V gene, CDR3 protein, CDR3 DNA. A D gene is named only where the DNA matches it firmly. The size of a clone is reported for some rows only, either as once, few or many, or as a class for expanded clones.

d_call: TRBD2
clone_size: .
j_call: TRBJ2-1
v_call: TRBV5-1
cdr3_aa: CASRREIGPYNEQFF
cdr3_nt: TGCGCCAGCAGGCGGGAGATTGGGCCCTACAATGAGCAGTTCTTC

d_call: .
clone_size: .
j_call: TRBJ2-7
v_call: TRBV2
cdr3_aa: CASRASNEQYF
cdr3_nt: TGTGCCAGCAGGGCTAGCAACGAGCAGTACTTC

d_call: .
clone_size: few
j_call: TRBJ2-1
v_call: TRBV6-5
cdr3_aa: CASSYSTLGPQFF
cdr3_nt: TGTGCCAGCAGTTACTCGACTCTGGGACCGCAGTTCTTC

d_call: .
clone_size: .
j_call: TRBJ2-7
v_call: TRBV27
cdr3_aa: CASSLGLGVGEQYF
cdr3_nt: TGTGCCAGCAGTTTAGGGCTAGGGGTCGGCGAGCAGTACTTC

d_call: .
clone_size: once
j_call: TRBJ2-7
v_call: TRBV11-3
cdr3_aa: CASSFRRNSYEQYF
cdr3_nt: TGTGCCAGCAGCTTTCGGCGGAACTCCTACGAGCAGTACTTC

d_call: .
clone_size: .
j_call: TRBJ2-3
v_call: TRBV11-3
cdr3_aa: CASSLVFEAHTDTQYF
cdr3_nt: TGTGCCAGCAGCTTAGTCTTTGAGGCGCACACAGATACGCAGTATTTT

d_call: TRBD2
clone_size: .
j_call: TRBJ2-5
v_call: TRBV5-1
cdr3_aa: CASSSGLAGGQGRRSQETQYF
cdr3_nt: TGCGCCAGCAGCTCCGGACTAGCGGGGGGGCAGGGTAGGAGGTCCCAAGAGACCCAGTACTTC

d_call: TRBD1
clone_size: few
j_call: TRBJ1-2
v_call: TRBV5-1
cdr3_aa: CASRPYTGQGGGYTF
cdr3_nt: TGCGCCAGCCGCCCATATACGGGACAGGGGGGTGGCTACACCTTC

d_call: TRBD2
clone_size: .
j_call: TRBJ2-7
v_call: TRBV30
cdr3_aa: CAWSPLAGSHYEQYF
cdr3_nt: TGTGCCTGGAGTCCACTAGCGGGATCTCACTACGAGCAGTACTTC

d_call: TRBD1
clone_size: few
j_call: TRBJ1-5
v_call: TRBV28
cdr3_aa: CASMKGALFNQPQHF
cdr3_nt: TGTGCCAGCATGAAGGGGGCCCTATTTAATCAGCCCCAGCATTTT

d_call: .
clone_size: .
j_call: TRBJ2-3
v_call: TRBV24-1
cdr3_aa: CATSDLTSTQYF
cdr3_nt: TGTGCCACCAGTGACCTCACCTCGACCCAGTATTTT

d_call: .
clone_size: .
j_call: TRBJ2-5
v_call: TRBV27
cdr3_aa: CASSPAGPRETQYF
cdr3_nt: TGTGCCAGCAGTCCGGCGGGGCCAAGGGAGACCCAGTACTTC

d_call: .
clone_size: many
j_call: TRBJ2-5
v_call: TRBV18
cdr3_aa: CASSPPSVAQAAQYF
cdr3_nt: TGTGCCAGCTCACCACCGTCGGTTGCACAGGCGGCCCAGTACTTC

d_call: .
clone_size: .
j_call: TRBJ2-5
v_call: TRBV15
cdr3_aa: CATSREAGVETQYF
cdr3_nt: TGTGCCACCAGCAGAGAGGCAGGGGTAGAGACCCAGTACTTC

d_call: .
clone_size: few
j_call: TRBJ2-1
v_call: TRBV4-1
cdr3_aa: CASSQVRGNEQFF
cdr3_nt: TGCGCCAGCAGCCAAGTCAGGGGCAATGAGCAGTTCTTC

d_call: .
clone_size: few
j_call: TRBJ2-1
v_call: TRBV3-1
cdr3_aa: CASSQDSASLNEQFF
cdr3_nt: TGTGCCAGCAGCCAAGATAGCGCTAGTTTAAATGAGCAGTTCTTC

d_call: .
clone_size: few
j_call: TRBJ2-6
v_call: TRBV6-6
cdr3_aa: CASSYRGGPGANVLTF
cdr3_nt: TGTGCCAGCAGTTACCGTGGGGGGCCTGGGGCCAACGTCCTGACTTTC

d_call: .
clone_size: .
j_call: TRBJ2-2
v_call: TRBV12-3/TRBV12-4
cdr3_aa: CASSLPRGLRMGTGELFF
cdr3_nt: TGTGCCAGCAGCCTCCCCCGGGGGCTAAGGATGGGGACCGGGGAGCTGTTTTTT

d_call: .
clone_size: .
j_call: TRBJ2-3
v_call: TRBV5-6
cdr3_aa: CASSLGLSRTDTQYF
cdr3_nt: TGTGCCAGCAGCTTGGGACTATCCCGCACAGATACGCAGTATTTT

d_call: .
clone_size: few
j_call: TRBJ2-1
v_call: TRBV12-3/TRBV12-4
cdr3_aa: CASSFGAQGGNEQFF
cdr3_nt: TGTGCCAGCAGTTTTGGGGCCCAAGGAGGAAATGAGCAGTTCTTC

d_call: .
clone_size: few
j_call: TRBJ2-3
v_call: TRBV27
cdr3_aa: CASSSLRGSDTQYF
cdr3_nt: TGTGCCAGCAGTTCCTTGAGGGGTTCAGATACGCAGTATTTT

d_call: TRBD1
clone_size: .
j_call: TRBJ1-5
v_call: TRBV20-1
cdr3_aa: CSARQGQGGIGGQPQHF
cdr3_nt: TGCAGTGCTAGACAGGGACAGGGAGGTATTGGTGGTCAGCCCCAGCATTTT

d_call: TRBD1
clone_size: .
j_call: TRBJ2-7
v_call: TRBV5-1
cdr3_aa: CASSLGRGTGDFEYEQYF
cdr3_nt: TGCGCCAGCAGCTTGGGGCGGGGGACAGGGGATTTTGAGTACGAGCAGTACTTC

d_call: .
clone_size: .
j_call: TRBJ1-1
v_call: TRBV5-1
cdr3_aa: CASSFLTGNTEAFF
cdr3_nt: TGCGCCAGCAGCTTTCTCACAGGGAACACTGAAGCTTTCTTT